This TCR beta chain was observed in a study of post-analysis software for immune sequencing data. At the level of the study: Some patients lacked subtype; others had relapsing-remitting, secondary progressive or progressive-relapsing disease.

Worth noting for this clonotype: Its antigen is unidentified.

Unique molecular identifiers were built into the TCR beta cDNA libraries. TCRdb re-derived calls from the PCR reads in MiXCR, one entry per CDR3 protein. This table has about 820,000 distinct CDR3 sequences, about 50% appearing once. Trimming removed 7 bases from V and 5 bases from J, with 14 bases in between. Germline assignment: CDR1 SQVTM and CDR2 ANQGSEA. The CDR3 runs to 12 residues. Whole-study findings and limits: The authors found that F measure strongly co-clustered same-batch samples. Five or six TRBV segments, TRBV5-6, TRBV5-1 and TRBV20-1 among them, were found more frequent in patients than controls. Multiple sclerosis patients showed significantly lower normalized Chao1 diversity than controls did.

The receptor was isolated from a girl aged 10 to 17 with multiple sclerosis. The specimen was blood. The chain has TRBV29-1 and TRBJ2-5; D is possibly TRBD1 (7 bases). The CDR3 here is CSAGGLFETQYF. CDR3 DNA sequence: TGCAGCGCAGGGGGGCTATTCGAGACCCAGTACTTC. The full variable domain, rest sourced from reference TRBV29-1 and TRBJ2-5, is SAVISQKPSRDICQRGTSLTIQCQVDSQVTMMFWYRQQPGQSLTLIATANQGSEATYESGFVIDKFPISRPNLTFSTLTVSNMSPEDSSIYLCSAGGLFETQYFGPGTRLLVL.